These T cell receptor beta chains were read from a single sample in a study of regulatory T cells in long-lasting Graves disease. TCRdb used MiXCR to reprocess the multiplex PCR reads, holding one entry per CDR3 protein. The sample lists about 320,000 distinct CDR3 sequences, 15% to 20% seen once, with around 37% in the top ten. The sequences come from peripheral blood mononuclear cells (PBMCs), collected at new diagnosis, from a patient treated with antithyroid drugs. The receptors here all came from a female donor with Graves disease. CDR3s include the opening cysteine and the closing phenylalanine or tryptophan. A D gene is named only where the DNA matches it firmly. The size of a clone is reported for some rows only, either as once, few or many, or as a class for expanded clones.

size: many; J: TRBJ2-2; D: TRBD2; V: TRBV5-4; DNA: TGTGCCAGCACCTCCAATTCGCGGGGGACCGGGGAGCTGTTTTTT; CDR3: CASTSNSRGTGELFF
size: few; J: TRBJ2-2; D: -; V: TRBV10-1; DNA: TGCGCCAGCAGTGAGTCGGGGACCCCGAGGGACACCGGGGAGCTGTTTTTT; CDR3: CASSESGTPRDTGELFF
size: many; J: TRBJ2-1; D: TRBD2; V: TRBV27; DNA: TGTGCCAGCAGATGGAGCGGGAGGCCCAGCTCCTACAATGAGCAGTTCTTC; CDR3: CASRWSGRPSSYNEQFF
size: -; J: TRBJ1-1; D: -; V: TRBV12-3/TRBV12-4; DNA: TGTGCCAGCAGTTCCATTAGGGGTAACACTGAAGCTTTCTTT; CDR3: CASSSIRGNTEAFF
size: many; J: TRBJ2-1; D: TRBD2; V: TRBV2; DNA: TGTGCCAGCTGGGCGGCTAGCGGCTACAATGAGCAGTTCTTC; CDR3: CASWAASGYNEQFF
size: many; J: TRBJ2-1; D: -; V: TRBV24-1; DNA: TGTGCCACCAGTGACTCGGCAAATCCGGGATCCTTAGAGGAGCAGTTCTTC; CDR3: CATSDSANPGSLEEQFF
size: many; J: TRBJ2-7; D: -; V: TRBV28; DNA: TGTGCCAGCAGTTTATCCCCCGGGGGGCGGGAGCAGTACTTC; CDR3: CASSLSPGGREQYF
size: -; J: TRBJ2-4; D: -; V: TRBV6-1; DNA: TGTGCCAGCACTGATAGTAGGGCCAAAAACATTCAGTACTTC; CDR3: CASTDSRAKNIQYF
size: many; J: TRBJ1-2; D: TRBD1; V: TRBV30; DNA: TGTGCCTGGGGGGACAGGGAGCGAAATGGCTACACCTTC; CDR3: CAWGDRERNGYTF
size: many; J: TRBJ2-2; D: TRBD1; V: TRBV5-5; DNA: TGTGCCAGCAGCAGGACAGGGGTGAACACCGGGGAGCTGTTTTTT; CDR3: CASSRTGVNTGELFF
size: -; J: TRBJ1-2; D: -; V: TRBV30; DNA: TGTGCCTGGAGAGACCTAGGCGGCTACACCTTC; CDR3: CAWRDLGGYTF
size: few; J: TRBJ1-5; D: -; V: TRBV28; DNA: TGTGCCAGCAGACCTCATAATAGCAATCAGCCCCAGCATTTT; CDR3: CASRPHNSNQPQHF
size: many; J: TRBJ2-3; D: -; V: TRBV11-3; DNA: TGTGCCAGCAGCTTACCACCCCTACAAGGACGAGATACGCAGTATTTT; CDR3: CASSLPPLQGRDTQYF
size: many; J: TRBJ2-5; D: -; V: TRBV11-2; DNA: TGTGCCAGCAGCGCAAGGACAGCCGCTCAAGAGACCCAGTACTTC; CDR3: CASSARTAAQETQYF
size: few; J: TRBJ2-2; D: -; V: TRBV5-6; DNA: TGTGCCAGCAGCTTGGGTGGGCTCACCGGGGAGCTGTTTTTT; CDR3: CASSLGGLTGELFF
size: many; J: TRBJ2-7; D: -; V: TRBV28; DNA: TGTGCCAGCAGCCGGTTCCCCCACGAGCAGTACTTC; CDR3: CASSRFPHEQYF
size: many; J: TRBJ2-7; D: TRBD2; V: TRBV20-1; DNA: TGCAGTGCTAGTGGAGTAGCGGGAGTTGGGTACGAGCAGTACTTC; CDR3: CSASGVAGVGYEQYF
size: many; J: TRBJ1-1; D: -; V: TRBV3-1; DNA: TGTGCCAGCACCAAGGGACGGATGAACACTGAAGCTTTCTTT; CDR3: CASTKGRMNTEAFF
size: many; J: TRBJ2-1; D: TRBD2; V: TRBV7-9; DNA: TGTGCCAGCAGCCTCCGCTGGACTAGCGGGAACAATGAGCAGTTCTTC; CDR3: CASSLRWTSGNNEQFF
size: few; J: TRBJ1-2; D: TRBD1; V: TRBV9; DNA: TGTGCCAGCAGACAGGGGGCGGTTAGGTGGAACTATGGCTACACCTTC; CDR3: CASRQGAVRWNYGYTF
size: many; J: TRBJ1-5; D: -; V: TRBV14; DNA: TGTGCCAGCAGCCCGAAGGGAGGGTCGGGTAGCAATCAGCCCCAGCATTTT; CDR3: CASSPKGGSGSNQPQHF
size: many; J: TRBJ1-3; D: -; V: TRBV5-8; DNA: TGTGCCAGCAGCTTGCGCGGGATCCGTCGAAACACCATATATTTT; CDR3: CASSLRGIRRNTIYF
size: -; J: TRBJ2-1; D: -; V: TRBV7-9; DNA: TGTGCCAGCAGCTTAGCAAGAGTTCAGGGAGAACCGGGACCGCTCTTC; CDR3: CASSLARVQGEPGPLF
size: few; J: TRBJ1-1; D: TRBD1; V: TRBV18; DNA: TGTGCCAGCTCACGGGACAGGGATGTTGCGAACACTGAAGCTTTCTTT; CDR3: CASSRDRDVANTEAFF